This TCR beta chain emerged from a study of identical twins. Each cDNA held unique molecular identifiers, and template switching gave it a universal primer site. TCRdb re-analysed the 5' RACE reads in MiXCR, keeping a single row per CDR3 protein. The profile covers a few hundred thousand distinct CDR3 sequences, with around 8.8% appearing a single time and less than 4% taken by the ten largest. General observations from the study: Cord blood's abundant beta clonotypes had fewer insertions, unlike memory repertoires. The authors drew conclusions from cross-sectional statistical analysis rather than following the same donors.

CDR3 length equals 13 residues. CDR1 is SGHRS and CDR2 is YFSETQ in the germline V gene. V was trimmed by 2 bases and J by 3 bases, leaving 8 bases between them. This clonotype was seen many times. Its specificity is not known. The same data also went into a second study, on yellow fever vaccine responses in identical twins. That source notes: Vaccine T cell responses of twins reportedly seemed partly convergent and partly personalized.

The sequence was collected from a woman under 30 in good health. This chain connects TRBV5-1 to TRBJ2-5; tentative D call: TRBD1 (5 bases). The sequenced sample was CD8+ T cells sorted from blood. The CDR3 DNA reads TGCGCCAGCAGCTTCCTCAGGGAAGAGACCCAGTACTTC. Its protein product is CASSFLREETQYF.